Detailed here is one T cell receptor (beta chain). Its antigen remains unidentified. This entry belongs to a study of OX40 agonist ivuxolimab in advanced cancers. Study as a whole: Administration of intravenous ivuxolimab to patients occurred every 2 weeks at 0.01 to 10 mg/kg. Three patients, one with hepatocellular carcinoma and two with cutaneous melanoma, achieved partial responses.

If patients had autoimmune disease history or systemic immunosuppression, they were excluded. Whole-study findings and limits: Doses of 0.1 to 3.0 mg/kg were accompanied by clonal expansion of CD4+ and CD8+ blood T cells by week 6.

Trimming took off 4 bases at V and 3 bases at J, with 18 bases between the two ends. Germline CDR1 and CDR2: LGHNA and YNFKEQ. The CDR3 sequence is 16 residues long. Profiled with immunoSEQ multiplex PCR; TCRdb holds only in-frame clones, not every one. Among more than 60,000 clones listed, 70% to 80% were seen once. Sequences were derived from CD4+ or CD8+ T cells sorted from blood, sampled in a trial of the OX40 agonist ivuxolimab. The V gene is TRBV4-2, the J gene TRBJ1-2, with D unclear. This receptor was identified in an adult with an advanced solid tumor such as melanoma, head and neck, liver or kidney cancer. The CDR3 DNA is TGTGCCAGCAGCCGAGATCCCGTGGCAGCCTACTATGGCTACACCTTC. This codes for CASSRDPVAAYYGYTF.